The TCR beta chain under discussion was sequenced for a study of memory CD4+ T cells and cytomegalovirus serostatus. Findings of the study overall: CD4+ memory repertoires contained 67 of 164 reported CMV TCRbeta sequences. The CMV-associated TCR signature appears largely within the CD4+ memory repertoire.

How the authors handled the data: Out-of-frame sequences were removed, leaving 2,204,828 distinct TCRbeta sequences. This table comes from immunoSEQ multiplex PCR, and its TCRdb copy is limited to in-frame clones, with some not included. V and J calls and clone size come straight from that table; D and trimming were deduced from the DNA. Of around 76,000 clones in the sample, about 73% were seen once. Note on this clone: What it binds is not known.

Single viable CD3+CD4+CD8-CD45RO+ cells were sorted as the memory CD4+ T cells. The germline gives CDR1 SGHDN, CDR2 FVKESK. This CDR3 has 13 residues. V shed 1 base and J shed 5 bases, with 8 bases lying between them. The chain recombines TRBV14 with TRBJ1-2, with D possibly TRBD1 on 5 matching bases. Sequencing used memory CD4+ T cells from blood. This sequence originates from an adult in good health and CMV-seropositive. CDR3 loop: CASSQGQGYGYTF. In DNA form, the CDR3 reads TGTGCCAGCAGCCAAGGTCAGGGTTATGGCTACACCTTC.